Below are 8 T cell receptor beta chains sequenced from a single sample in a study of CD8+ T cells in alopecia areata. RNA extraction was followed by reverse transcription into cDNA, which acted as the sequencing template. Clones were read by immunoSEQ multiplex PCR, and TCRdb kept only the in-frame ones, dropping some. The data hold about 90,000 clones, with about 40% observed a single time. Treatment denoted: oral pan-JAK inhibitor, 5-10 mg twice daily. This specimen was CD8+ T cells sorted from blood, taken at week 24, from a patient treated with tofacitinib. Receptors were obtained from a human donor with alopecia areata.

The gene calls are TRBV6-5 and TRBJ1-1; no definite D call. The CDR3 consists of 13 residues. Per the germline V gene, CDR1 is MNHEY and CDR2 is SVGAGI. Trimming left V 2 bases short and J 5 bases short, with 9 bases between. In DNA form, the CDR3 reads TGTGCCAGCAGTTACACCATCGGGACTGAAGCTTTCTTT. It translates to CASSYTIGTEAFF.

The rearrangement uses TRBV7-9 and TRBJ1-2; 7 nucleotides match TRBD1. The V gene's germline CDR1 is SEHNR and CDR2 FQNEAQ (reference sequence). J lost 4 bases, V lost 2 bases, and 1 base had no gene match. The CDR3 totals 13 residues. The CDR3 bases are TGTGCCAGCAGCTTAAACAGGGGCTATGGCTACACCTTC. Protein product: CASSLNRGYGYTF. The complete variable domain, with remaining parts taken from reference TRBV7-9 and TRBJ1-2, reads DTGVSQNPRHKITKRGQNVTFRCDPISEHNRLYWYRQTLGQGPEFLTYFQNEAQLEKSRLLSDRFSAERPKGSFSTLEIQRTEQGDSAMYLCASSLNRGYGYTFGSGTRLTVV.

This chain connects TRBV2 to TRBJ2-7, with 9 bases aligning to TRBD2. Germline CDR1 is SNHLY and CDR2 is FYNNEI. V lost 6 bases to trimming and J lost 0 bases; unmatched junction nucleotides: 3. The CDR3 extends over 14 amino acids. The CDR3: CASSDSGSSYEQYF. CDR3 in DNA: TGTGCCAGCAGCGATAGCGGGAGCTCCTACGAGCAGTACTTC.

J is TRBJ2-2 and V is TRBV7-7; D not certain. CDR1 and CDR2 (germline): SSHAT, FNYEAQ (reference sequence). The CDR3 has 14 amino acids. The DNA of the CDR3 is TGTGCTAGTTTTGGGTCATCAATTACCGGGGAGCTGTTTTTT. It specifies CASFGSSITGELFF. The complete variable domain, with remaining parts taken from reference TRBV7-7 and TRBJ2-2, reads GAGVSQSPRYKVTKRGQDVTLRCDPISSHATLYWYQQALGQGPEFLTYFNYEAQPDKSGLPSDRFSAERPEGSISTLTIQRTEQRDSAMYRCASFGSSITGELFFGEGSRLTVL.

The table lists this clone with a few counts. CDR3 in amino acids: CASSEYTGTGYGYTF. In nucleotides, the CDR3 is TGTGCCAGCAGTGAATACACCGGGACGGGATATGGCTACACCTTC. The J gene is TRBJ1-2, the V gene TRBV25-1; D is possibly TRBD1 (5 bases). Trimming took off 0 bases at V and 5 bases at J, with 13 bases between the two ends. Germline V gene sequence: CDR1 MGHDK, CDR2 SYGVNS. This CDR3 has 15 amino acids.

This clone is a singleton in its sample. The J gene is TRBJ2-7, the V gene TRBV9; the match to TRBD1 covers 7 bases. The CDR3 has 12 amino acids. J gave up 6 bases and V 4 bases, and 4 bases lay outside the gene matches. Germline V gene data show CDR1 as SGDLS and CDR2 as YYNGEE. The DNA of the CDR3 is TGTGCCAGCAGCAGACAGGGTTTCGAGCAGTACTTC. Translating gives CASSRQGFEQYF.

The chain couples TRBV4-3 to TRBJ2-1, with 9 bases aligning to TRBD1. The CDR3 loop spans 16 amino acids. V shed 0 bases, J shed 4 bases, and the junction held 4 bases outside the gene matches. Germline loops: CDR1 LGHNA, CDR2 YSLEER. CDR3 amino acids: CASSQDRTGDYNEQFF. The CDR3 nucleotides are TGCGCCAGCAGCCAAGATAGGACAGGGGATTACAATGAGCAGTTCTTC.

The chain is built from TRBV30 and TRBJ2-2; TRBD2 is a possible D gene (7 bases). CDR1 is GTSNPN and CDR2 is SVGIG in the germline V gene (reference sequence). V lost 0 bases to trimming and J lost 3 bases, with 14 bases between them. This CDR3 comprises 16 residues. The CDR3 sequence is CAWSVLGGPDTGELFF. The CDR3 nucleotides are TGTGCCTGGAGTGTACTCGGGGGGCCAGACACCGGGGAGCTGTTTTTT.